Below, one T cell receptor (beta chain) is given with its context. Its target is unknown. Measured with immunoSEQ multiplex PCR; TCRdb has only the in-frame clones, and not every one. The sample lists some 200,000 clones, roughly nine tenths occurring once. V lost 1 base, J lost 3 bases, and 7 bases stayed unmatched. The CDR3 totals 16 residues. Germline CDR1 reads LGHDT; CDR2 reads YNNKEL (reference sequence). This sample stems from a study of T cell responses to AZD1222 COVID-19 vaccine. Study conclusions and caveats: No repertoire was sampled before or during the peak T cell response, only after it.

Sequencing used peripheral blood, obtained 28 days after the second AZD1222 dose. This chain uses TRBV3-1 (or the pseudogene TRBV3-2) with TRBJ1-2, with 8 nucleotides matching TRBD1. The clonotype originates from an adult who received the AZD1222 COVID-19 vaccine. The CDR3 loop is CASSQVGQGSHYGYTF. For the CDR3, the DNA is TGTGCCAGCAGCCAAGTCGGACAGGGATCACACTATGGCTACACCTTC.